This TCR beta chain was documented in a study of OX40 agonist ivuxolimab in advanced cancers. Study background: In three patients, partial responses were observed, one with hepatocellular carcinoma and two with cutaneous melanoma.

Researchers took blood at baseline, on cycle 4 day 1, and on cycle 7 day 1. The study, taken as a whole, reports: At 0.1 to 3.0 mg/kg, CD4+ and CD8+ blood T cells expanded clonally by week 6. Partial responders treated at 0.1-3.0 mg/kg exhibited clonal expansion among the lowest measured.

As concerns this clone: Antigen unknown.

The assay was immunoSEQ multiplex PCR, and TCRdb's table has in-frame clones only and misses some. Here the sample spans 44,000 or so clones, approximately 84% being singletons. Per germline, CDR1 SGHNT and CDR2 YYREEE (reference sequence). The CDR3 extends over 15 amino acids. V lost 4 bases and J 7 bases, leaving 20 bases between the germline ends. The sample consisted of CD4+ or CD8+ T cells sorted from blood, taken in a trial of the OX40 agonist ivuxolimab. The clonotype was recovered from an adult with an advanced solid tumor such as melanoma, head and neck, liver or kidney cancer. This sequence joins TRBV5-4 and TRBJ1-2; maybe TRBD1 (6 bases). CDR3 sequence: CASSQDIQGSGGYTF. For the CDR3, the DNA is TGTGCCAGCAGCCAAGACATACAGGGTTCGGGTGGCTACACCTTC.